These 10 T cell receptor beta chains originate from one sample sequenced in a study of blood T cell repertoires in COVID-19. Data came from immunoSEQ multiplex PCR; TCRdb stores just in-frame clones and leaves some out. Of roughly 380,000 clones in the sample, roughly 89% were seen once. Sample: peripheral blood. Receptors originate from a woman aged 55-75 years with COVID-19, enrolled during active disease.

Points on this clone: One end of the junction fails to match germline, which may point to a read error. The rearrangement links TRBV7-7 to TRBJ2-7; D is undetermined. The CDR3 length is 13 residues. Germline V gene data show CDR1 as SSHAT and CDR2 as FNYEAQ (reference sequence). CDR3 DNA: TGTGCTAGCAGCTTACAGATGCCCTACGAGCAGTACTTC. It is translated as CASSLQMPYEQYF.

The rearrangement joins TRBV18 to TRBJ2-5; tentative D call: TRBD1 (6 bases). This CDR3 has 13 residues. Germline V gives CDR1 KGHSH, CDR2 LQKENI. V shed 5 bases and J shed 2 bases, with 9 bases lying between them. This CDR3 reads CASSRQVQETQYF. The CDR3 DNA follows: TGTGCCAGCTCAAGACAGGTACAAGAGACCCAGTACTTC. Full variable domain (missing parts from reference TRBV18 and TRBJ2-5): NAGVMQNPRHLVRRRGQEARLRCSPMKGHSHVYWYRQLPEEGLKFMVYLQKENIIDESGMPKERFSAEFPKEGPSILRIQQVVRGDSAAYFCASSRQVQETQYFGPGTRLLVL.

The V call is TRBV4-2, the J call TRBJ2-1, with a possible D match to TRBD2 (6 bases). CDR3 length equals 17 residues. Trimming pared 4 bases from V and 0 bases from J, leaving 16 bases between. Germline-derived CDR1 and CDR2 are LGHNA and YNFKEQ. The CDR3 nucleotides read TGTGCCAGCAGCCGCAATTTAGCGGACCCCTCCTACAATGAGCAGTTCTTC. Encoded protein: CASSRNLADPSYNEQFF.

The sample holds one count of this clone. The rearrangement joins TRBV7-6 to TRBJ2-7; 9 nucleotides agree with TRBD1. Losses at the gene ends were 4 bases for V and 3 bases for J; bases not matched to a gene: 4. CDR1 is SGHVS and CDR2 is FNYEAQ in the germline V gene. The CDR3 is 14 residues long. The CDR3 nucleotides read TGTGCCAGCAGCTCCGGGACAGGGATCTACGAGCAGTACTTC. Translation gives CASSSGTGIYEQYF.

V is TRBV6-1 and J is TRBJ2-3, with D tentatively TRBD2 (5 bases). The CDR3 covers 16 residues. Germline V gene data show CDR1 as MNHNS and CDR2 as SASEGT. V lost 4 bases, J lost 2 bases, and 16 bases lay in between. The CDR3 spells CASSGGRTEPTDTQYF. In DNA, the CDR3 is TGTGCCAGCAGTGGGGGTCGGACTGAGCCCACAGATACGCAGTATTTT.

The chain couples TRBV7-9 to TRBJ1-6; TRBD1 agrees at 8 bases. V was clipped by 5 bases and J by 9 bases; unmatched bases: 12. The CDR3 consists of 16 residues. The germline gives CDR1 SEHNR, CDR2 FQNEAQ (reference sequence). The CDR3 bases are TGTGCCAGCAGCCCGCCGGGAGGACAGGGTATTTCACCCCTCCACTTT. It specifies CASSPPGGQGISPLHF.

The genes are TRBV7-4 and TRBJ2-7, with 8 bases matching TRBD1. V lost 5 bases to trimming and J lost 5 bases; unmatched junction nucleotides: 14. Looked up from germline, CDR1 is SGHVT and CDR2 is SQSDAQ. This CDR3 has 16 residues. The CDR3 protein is CASSRPIQGECNEQYF. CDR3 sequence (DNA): TGTGCCAGCAGCCGACCTATACAGGGGGAATGCAACGAGCAGTACTTC.

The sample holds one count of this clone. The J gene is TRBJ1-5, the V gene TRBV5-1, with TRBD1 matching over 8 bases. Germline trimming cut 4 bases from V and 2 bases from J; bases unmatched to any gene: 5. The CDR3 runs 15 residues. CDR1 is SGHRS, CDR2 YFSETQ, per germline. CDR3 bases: TGCGCCAGCAGCACGGGACAGGAGGGCAATCAGCCCCAGCATTTT. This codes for CASSTGQEGNQPQHF.

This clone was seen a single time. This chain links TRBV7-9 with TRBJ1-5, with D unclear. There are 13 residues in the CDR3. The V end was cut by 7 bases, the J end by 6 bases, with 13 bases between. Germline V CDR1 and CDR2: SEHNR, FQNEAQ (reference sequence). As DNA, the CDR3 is TGTGCCAGCACTGACGGGTACCGTCAGCCCCAGCATTTT. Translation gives CASTDGYRQPQHF.

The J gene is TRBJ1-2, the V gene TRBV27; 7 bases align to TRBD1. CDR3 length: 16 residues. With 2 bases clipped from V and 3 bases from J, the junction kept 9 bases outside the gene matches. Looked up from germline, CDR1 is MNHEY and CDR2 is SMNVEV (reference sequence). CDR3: CASSLRRTGDHYGYTF. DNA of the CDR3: TGTGCCAGCAGTTTAAGGAGGACAGGCGATCACTATGGCTACACCTTC.